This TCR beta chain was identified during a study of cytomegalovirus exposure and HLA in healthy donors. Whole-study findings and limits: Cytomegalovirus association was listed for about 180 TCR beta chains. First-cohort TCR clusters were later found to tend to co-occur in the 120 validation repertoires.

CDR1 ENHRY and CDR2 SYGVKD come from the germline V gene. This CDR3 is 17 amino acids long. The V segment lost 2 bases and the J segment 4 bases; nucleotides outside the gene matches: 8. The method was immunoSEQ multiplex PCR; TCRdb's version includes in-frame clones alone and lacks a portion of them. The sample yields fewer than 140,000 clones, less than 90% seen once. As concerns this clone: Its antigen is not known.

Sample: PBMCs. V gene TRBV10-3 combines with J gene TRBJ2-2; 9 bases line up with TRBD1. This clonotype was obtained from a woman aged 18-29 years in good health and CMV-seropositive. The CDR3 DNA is TGTGCCATCAGTGAGCCAGGACAGGGGATAGGCACCGGGGAGCTGTTTTTT. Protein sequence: CAISEPGQGIGTGELFF.